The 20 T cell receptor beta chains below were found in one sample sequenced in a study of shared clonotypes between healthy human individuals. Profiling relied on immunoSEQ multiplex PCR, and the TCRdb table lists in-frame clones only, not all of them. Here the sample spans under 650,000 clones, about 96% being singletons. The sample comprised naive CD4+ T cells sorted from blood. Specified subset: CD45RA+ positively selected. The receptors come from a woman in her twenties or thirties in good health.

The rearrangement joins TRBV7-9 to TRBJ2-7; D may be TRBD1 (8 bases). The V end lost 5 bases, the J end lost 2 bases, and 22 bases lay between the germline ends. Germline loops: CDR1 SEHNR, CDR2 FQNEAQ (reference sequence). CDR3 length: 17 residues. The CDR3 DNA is TGTGCCAGCAGCCCACGACAGGGGCTAGCGGAAGCCTACGAGCAGTACTTC. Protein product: CASSPRQGLAEAYEQYF.

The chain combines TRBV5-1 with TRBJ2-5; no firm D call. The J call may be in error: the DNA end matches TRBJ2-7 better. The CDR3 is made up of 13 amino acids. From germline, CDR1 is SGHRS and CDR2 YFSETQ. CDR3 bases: TGCGCCAGCAGCCCAAACAGTTTCTACGAGCAGTACTTC. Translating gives CASSPNSFYEQYF.

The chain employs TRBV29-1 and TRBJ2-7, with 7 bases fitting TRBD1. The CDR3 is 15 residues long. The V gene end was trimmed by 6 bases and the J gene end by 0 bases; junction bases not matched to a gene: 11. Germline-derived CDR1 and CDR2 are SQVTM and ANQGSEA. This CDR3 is CSVVALTGNSYEQYF. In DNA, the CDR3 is TGCAGCGTAGTTGCTTTGACAGGGAACTCCTACGAGCAGTACTTC.

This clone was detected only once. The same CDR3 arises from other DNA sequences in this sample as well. CDR3 bases: TGTGCCAGCAGCTTACAAGGGGCCAGAGTGAACGGCTACACCTTC. Its translation is CASSLQGARVNGYTF. This rearrangement joins TRBV7-9 to TRBJ1-2, with a weak D call TRBD1 (5 bases). The CDR3 is 15 residues long. Germline loops: CDR1 SEHNR, CDR2 FQNEAQ (reference sequence). V dropped 2 bases and J dropped 8 bases, with 18 bases sitting between them.

CDR3 coding DNA: TGTGCCAGTAGTATCCGGCTAGCGGGAGGGTCTGAGCAGTTCTTC. The encoded protein is CASSIRLAGGSEQFF. The gene calls are TRBV19 and TRBJ2-1, with 12 bases identical to TRBD2. Germline V gives CDR1 LNHDA, CDR2 SQIVND (reference sequence). V was clipped by 3 bases and J by 9 bases; unmatched bases: 6. This CDR3 has 15 residues.

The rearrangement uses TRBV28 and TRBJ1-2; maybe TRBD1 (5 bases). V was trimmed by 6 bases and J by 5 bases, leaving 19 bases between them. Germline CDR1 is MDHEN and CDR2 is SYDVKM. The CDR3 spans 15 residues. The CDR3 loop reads CASSLGGGTSYGYTF. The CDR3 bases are TGTGCCAGCAGCCTGGGGGGAGGGACCTCATATGGCTACACCTTC.

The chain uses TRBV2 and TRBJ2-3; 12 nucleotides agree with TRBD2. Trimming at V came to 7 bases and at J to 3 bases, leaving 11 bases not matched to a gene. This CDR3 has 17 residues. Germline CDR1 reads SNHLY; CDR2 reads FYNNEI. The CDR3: CASIGASGRAGTDTQYF. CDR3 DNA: TGTGCCAGCATCGGGGCTAGCGGGAGGGCCGGGACAGATACGCAGTATTTT.

The CDR3 DNA sequence: TGTGCCAGCAGCCGCCCGGGACAGGGGGCCGAGCAGTACTTC. Protein: CASSRPGQGAEQYF. V usage is TRBV5-4 and J usage is TRBJ2-7; TRBD1 matches at 12 bases. Per the germline V gene, CDR1 is SGHNT and CDR2 is YYREEE (reference sequence). V trimming: 4 bases; J trimming: 6 bases; junction bases outside the gene matches: 5. The CDR3 consists of 14 residues. Full variable domain (missing parts from reference TRBV5-4 and TRBJ2-7): ETGVTQSPTHLIKTRGQQVTLRCSSQSGHNTVSWYQQALGQGPQFIFQYYREEENGRGNFPPRFSGLQFPNYSSELNVNALELDDSALYLCASSRPGQGAEQYFGPGTRLTVT.

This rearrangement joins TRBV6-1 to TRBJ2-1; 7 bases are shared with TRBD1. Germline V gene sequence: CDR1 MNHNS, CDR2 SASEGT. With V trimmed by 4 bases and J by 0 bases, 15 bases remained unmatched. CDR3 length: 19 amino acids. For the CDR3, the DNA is TGTGCCAGCAGTGCGAGGACAGGATCTAAAGTGAGCTCCTACAATGAGCAGTTCTTC. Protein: CASSARTGSKVSSYNEQFF.

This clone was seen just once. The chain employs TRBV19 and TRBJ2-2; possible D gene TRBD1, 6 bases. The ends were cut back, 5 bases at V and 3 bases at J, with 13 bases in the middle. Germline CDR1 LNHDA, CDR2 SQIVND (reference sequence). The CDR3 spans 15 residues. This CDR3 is CASSWGQLDTGELFF. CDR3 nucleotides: TGTGCCAGTAGTTGGGGACAACTCGACACCGGGGAGCTGTTTTTT.

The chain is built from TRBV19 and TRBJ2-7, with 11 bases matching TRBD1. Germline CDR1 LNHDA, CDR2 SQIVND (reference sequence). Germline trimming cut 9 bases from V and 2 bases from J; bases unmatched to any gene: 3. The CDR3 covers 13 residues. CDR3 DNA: TGTGCCAGCCCGGGACAGGGGGCCTACGAGCAGTACTTC. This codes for CASPGQGAYEQYF.

As DNA, the CDR3 is TGCGCCAGCAGCAATACGGGTCCGGACCTCAATGAGCAGTTCTTC. Translating it yields CASSNTGPDLNEQFF. The rearrangement joins TRBV5-1 to TRBJ2-1; no clear D. Per germline, CDR1 SGHRS and CDR2 YFSETQ. The CDR3 loop spans 15 amino acids. Trimming took 4 bases from V and 6 from J, leaving 17 bases between them.

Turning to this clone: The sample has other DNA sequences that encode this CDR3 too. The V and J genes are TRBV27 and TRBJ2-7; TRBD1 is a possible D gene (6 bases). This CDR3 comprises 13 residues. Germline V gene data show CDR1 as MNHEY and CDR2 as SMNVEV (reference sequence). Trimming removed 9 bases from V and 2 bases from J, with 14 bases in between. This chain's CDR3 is CASSKQGTYEQYF. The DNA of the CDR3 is TGTGCCAGTTCCAAACAGGGCACCTACGAGCAGTACTTC.

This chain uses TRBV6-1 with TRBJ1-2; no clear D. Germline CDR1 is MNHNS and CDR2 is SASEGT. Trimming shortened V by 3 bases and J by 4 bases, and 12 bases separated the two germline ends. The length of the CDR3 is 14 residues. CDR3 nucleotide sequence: TGTGCCAGCAGTGACCACGCAATCGCCTATGGCTACACCTTC. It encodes CASSDHAIAYGYTF.

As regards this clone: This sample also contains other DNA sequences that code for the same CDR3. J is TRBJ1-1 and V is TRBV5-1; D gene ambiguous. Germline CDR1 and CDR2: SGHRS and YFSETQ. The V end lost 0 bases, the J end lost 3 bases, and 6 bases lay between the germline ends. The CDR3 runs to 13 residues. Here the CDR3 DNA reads TGCGCCAGCAGCTTGGCGGGCGACACTGAAGCTTTCTTT. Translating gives CASSLAGDTEAFF.

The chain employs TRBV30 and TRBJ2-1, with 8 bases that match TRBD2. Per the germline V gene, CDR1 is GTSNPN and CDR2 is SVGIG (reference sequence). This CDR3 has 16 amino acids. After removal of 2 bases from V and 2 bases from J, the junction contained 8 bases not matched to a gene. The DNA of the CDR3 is TGTGCCTGGAGTACCAGGACTAGCCTAGCCTACAATGAGCAGTTCTTC. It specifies CAWSTRTSLAYNEQFF.

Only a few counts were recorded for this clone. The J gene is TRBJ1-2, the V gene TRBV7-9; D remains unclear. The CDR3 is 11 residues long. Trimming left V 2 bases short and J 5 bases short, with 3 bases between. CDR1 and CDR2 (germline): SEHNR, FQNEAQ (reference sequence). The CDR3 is CASSLLYGYTF. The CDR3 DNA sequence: TGTGCCAGCAGCTTATTGTATGGCTACACCTTC.

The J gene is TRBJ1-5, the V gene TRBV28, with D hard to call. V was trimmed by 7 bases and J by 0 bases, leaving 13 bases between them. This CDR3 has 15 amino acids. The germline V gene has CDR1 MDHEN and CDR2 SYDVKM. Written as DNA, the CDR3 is TGTGCCAGCAACCCAGGCGCTAATAGCAATCAGCCCCAGCATTTT. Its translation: CASNPGANSNQPQHF.

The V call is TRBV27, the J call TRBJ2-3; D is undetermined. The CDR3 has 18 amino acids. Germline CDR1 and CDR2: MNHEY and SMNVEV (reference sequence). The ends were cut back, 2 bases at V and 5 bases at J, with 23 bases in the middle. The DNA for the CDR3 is TGTGCCAGCAGTTTAATTCCACCCATAGTGGTCTCCGGAGATACGCAGTATTTT. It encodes CASSLIPPIVVSGDTQYF.

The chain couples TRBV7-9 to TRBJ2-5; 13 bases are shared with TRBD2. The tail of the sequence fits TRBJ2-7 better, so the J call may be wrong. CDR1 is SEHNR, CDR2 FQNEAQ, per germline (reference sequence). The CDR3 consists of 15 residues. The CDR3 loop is CASSRRTSGSYEQYF. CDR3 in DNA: TGTGCCAGCAGCCGCAGGACTAGCGGGAGCTACGAGCAGTACTTC.